The entry below gives a single T cell receptor (beta chain) sequence along with its context. The antigen is undetermined. The data were taken from a study of T cells after yellow fever vaccination. Study-wide findings and caveats: FACS-sorted repertoires could harbor abundant contaminating bulk-population clonotypes.

5'RACE template switching generated TCR cDNA, adding a universal primer site and UMIs. TCRdb itself ran the 5' RACE reads through MiXCR, one entry per CDR3 protein. The data show a few hundred thousand distinct CDR3 sequences, around 6.8% seen once. The TCR comes from a man aged 18-30 years who received the YFV17D yellow fever vaccine. Source: PBMCs, taken roughly seven weeks after the first yellow fever vaccination.

Here the CDR3 reads CASSNTGYLSGNTIYF. The CDR3 DNA follows: TGTGCCAGCAGCAACACAGGCTACCTCTCTGGAAACACCATATATTTT. The V call is TRBV5-6, the J call TRBJ1-3, with D perhaps matching TRBD1 (5 bases). V lost 4 bases to trimming and J lost 0 bases, with 14 bases between them. Germline V lookup: CDR1 SGHDT, CDR2 YYEEEE. The CDR3 is 16 residues long.